These 4 T cell receptor beta chains share one sample of origin, sequenced in a study of OX40 agonist ivuxolimab in advanced cancers. This table comes from immunoSEQ multiplex PCR, and its TCRdb copy is limited to in-frame clones, with some not included. The data contain roughly 25,000 clones, approximately 81% of them singletons. The sequencing used CD4+ or CD8+ T cells sorted from blood, collected in a trial of the OX40 agonist ivuxolimab. These TCRs come from an adult with an advanced solid tumor such as melanoma, head and neck, liver or kidney cancer.

This clone came up many times. The rearrangement joins TRBV9 to TRBJ2-1; D not resolved. Germline assignment: CDR1 SGDLS and CDR2 YYNGEE. The CDR3 extends over 13 amino acids. Trimming took off 2 bases at V and 4 bases at J, with 7 bases between the two ends. The CDR3 region has the DNA TGTGCCAGCAGCGTGAGTGTGTACAATGAGCAGTTCTTC. This encodes CASSVSVYNEQFF.

The chain employs TRBV29-1 and TRBJ2-1; 8 bases agree with TRBD2. CDR1 and CDR2 (germline): SQVTM, ANQGSEA. After removal of 3 bases from V and 3 bases from J, the junction contained 13 bases not matched to a gene. The CDR3 is 17 amino acids. The CDR3 bases are TGCAGCGTTGAGGGCGGGCGGAGGAGCGGGGGCTACAATGAGCAGTTCTTC. Amino acids: CSVEGGRRSGGYNEQFF.

As DNA, the CDR3 is TGTGCCAGCAGCTTGCTAGCGGGAGGGAATAACTACGAGCAGTACTTC. Translated, it gives CASSLLAGGNNYEQYF. The chain couples TRBV7-9 to TRBJ2-7; 12 bases agree with TRBD2. The J segment lost 3 bases and the V segment lost 3 bases, leaving 6 bases of the junction unmatched. The CDR3 is 16 amino acids. Germline values: CDR1 SEHNR, CDR2 FQNEAQ (reference sequence).

V is TRBV7-3 and J is TRBJ2-3, with 8 nucleotides matching TRBD2. The V segment lost 5 bases and the J segment 2 bases; nucleotides outside the gene matches: 6. Germline V lookup: CDR1 SGHTA, CDR2 FQGTGA. The length of the CDR3 is 15 residues. The CDR3 region has the DNA TGTGCCAGCAGCCCCACGGGGGGGCACACAGATACGCAGTATTTT. Translation: CASSPTGGHTDTQYF.